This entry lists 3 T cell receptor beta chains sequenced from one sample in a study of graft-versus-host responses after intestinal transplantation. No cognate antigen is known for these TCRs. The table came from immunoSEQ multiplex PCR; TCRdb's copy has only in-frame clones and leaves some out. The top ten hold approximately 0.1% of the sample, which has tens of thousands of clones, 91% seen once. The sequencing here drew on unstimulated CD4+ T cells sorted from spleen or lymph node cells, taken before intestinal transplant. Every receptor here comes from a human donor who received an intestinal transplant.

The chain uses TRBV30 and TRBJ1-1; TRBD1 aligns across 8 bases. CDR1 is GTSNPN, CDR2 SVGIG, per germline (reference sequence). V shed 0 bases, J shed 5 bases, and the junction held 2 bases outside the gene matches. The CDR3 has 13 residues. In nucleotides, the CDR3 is TGTGCCTGGAGTGTTTACAGGGGGACTGAAGCTTTCTTT. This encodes CAWSVYRGTEAFF.

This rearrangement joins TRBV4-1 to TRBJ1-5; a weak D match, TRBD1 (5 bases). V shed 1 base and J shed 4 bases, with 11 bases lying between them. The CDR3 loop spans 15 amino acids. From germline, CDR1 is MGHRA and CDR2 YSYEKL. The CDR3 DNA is TGCGCCAGCAGCCAAGTCGGTCGGGGGAATCAGCCCCAGCATTTT. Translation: CASSQVGRGNQPQHF.

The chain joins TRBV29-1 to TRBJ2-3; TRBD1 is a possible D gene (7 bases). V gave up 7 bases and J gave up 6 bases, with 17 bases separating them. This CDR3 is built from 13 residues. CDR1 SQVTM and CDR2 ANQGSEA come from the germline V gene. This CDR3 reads CSATTGRWDTQYF. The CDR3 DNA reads TGCAGCGCTACGACAGGGAGGTGGGATACGCAGTATTTT.